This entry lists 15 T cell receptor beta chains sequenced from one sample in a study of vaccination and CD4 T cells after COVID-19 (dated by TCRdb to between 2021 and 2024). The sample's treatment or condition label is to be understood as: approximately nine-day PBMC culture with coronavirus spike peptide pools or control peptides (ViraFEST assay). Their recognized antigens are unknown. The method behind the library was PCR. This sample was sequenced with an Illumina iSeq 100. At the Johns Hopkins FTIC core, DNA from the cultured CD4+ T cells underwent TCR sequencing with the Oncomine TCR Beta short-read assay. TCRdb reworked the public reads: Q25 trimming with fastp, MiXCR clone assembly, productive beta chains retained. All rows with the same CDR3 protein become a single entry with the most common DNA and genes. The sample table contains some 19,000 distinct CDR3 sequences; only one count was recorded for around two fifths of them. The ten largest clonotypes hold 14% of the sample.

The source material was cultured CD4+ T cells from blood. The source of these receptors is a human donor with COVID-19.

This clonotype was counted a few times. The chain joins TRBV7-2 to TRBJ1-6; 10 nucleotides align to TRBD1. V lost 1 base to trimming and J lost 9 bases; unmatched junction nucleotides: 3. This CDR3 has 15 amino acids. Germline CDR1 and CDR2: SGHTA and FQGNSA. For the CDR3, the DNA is TGTGCCAGCAGCTTAGAGGGACAGGGGAGTTCACCCCTCCACTTT. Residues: CASSLEGQGSSPLHF.

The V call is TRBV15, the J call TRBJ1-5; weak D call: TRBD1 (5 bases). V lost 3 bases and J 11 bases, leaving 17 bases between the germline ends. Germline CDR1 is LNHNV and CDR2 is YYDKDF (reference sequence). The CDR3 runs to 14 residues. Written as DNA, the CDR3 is TGTGCCACCAGCAGTTTACAGCCGGGGGGGACCCAGCATTTT. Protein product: CATSSLQPGGTQHF.

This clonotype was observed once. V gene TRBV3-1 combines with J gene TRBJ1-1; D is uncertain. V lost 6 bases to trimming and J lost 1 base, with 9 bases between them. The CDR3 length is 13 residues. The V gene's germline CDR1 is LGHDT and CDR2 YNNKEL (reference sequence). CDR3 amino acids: CASSSGKNTEAFF. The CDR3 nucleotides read TGTGCCAGCAGTTCCGGGAAGAACACTGAAGCTTTCTTT.

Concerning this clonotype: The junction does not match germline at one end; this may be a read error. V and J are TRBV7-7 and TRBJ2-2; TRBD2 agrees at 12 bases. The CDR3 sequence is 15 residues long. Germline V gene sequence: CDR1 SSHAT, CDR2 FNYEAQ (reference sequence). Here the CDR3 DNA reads TGTGCTAGCAGACAGACTAGCGGGGGACCCGGGGAGCTGTTTTTT. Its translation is CASRQTSGGPGELFF.

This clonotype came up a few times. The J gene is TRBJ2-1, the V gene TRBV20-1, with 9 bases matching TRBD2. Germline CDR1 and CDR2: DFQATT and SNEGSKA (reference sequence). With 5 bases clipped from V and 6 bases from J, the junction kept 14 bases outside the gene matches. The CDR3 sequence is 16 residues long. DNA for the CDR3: TGCAGTGCTTTAACCGTTAGCGGGGGAGTAGGCAATGAGCAGTTCTTC. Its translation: CSALTVSGGVGNEQFF.

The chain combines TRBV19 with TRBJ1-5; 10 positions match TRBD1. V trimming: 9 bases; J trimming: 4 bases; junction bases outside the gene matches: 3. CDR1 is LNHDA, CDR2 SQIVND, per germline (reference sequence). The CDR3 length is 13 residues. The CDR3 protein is CASGTGVNQPQHF. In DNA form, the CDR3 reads TGTGCCAGCGGGACAGGGGTAAATCAGCCCCAGCATTTT.

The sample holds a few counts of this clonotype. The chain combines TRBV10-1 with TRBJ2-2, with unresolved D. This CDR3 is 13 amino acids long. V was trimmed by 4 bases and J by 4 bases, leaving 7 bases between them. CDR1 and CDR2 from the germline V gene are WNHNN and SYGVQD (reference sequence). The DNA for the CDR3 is TGCGCCAGCAGTGTTCCGGTCACCGGGGAGCTGTTTTTT. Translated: CASSVPVTGELFF.

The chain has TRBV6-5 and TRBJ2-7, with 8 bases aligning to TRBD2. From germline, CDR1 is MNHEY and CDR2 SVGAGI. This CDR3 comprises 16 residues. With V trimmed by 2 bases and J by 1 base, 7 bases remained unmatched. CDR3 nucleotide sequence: TGTGCCAGCAGTTACCTTAGGACTAGCATTTCCTACGAGCAGTACTTC. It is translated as CASSYLRTSISYEQYF.

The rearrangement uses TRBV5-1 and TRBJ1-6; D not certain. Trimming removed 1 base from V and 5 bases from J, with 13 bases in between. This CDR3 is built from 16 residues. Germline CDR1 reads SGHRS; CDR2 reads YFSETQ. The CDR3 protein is CASSLLVTENNSPLHF. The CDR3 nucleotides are TGCGCCAGCAGCTTGCTAGTCACAGAGAATAATTCACCCCTCCACTTT.

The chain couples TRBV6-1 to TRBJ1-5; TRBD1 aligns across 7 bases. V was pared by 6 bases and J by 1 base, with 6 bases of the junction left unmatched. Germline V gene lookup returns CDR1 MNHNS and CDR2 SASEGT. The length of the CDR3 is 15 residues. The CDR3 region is CASSPSRGSNQPQHF. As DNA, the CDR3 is TGTGCCAGCAGCCCCAGCAGGGGGAGCAATCAGCCCCAGCATTTT.

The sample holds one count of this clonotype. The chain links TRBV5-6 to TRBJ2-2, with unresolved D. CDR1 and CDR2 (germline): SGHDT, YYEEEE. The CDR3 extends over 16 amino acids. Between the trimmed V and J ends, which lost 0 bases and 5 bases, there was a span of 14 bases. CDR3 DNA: TGTGCCAGCAGCTTGGGCCCAGTTTCGCTAACCGGGGAGCTGTTTTTT. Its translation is CASSLGPVSLTGELFF.

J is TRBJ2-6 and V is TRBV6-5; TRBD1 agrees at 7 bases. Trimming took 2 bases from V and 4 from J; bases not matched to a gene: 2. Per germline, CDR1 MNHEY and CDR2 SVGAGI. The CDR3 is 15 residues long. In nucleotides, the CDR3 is TGTGCCAGCAGTTACGACAGGGCGGGGGCCAACGTCCTGACTTTC. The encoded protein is CASSYDRAGANVLTF.

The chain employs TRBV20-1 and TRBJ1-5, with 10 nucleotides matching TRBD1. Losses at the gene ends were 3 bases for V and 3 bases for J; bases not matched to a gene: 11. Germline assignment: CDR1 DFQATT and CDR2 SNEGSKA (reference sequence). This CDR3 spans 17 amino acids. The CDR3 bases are TGCAGTGCTAGGCCGGGCGGGACAGGGGTGGACAATCAGCCCCAGCATTTT. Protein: CSARPGGTGVDNQPQHF.

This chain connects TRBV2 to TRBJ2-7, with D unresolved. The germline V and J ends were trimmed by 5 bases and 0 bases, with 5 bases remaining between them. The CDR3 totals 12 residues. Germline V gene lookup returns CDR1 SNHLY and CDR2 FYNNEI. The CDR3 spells CASSRSSYEQYF. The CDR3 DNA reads TGTGCCAGCAGTAGAAGCTCCTACGAGCAGTACTTC.

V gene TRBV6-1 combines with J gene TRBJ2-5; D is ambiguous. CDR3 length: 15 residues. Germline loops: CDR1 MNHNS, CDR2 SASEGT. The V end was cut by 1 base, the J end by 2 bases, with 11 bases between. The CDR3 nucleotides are TGTGCCAGCAGTGAAGGGGGTGTGGGACAAGAGACCCAGTACTTC. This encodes CASSEGGVGQETQYF.